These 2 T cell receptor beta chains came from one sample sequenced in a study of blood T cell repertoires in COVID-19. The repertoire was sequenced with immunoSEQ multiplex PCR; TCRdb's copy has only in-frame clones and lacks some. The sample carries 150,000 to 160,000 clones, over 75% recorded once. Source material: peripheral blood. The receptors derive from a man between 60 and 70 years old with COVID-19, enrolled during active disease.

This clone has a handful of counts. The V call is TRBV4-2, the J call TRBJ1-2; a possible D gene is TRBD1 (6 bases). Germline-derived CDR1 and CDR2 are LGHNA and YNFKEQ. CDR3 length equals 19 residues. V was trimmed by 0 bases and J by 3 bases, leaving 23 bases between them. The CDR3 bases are TGTGCCAGCAGCCAAGATTTAGGGCAGGGGAGTTTTCATTACTATGGCTACACCTTC. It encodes CASSQDLGQGSFHYYGYTF.

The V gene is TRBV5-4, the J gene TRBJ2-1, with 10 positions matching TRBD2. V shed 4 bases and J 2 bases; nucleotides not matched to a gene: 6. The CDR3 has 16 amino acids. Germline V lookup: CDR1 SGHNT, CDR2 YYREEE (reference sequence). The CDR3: CASSLSSGGPYNEQFF. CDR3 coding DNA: TGTGCCAGCAGCCTCTCTAGCGGGGGTCCCTACAATGAGCAGTTCTTC.